Sequencing of this T cell receptor (beta chain) was carried out in a study of blood T cell repertoires in COVID-19. There are 14 residues in the CDR3. Germline CDR1 reads SQVTM; CDR2 reads ANQGSEA. V dropped 5 bases and J dropped 1; count of bases not matched to a gene: 5. Produced via immunoSEQ multiplex PCR; TCRdb's table is partial and in-frame only. Among around 500,000 clones listed, 80% to 90% were seen once. Input material: peripheral blood. This TCR came from a human donor in a cohort sampled during active COVID-19. V is TRBV29-1 and J is TRBJ2-3, with 8 bases matching TRBD1. The chain's CDR3 is CSVYQGAGTDTQYF. CDR3 coding DNA: TGCAGCGTTTACCAGGGGGCGGGCACAGATACGCAGTATTTT.